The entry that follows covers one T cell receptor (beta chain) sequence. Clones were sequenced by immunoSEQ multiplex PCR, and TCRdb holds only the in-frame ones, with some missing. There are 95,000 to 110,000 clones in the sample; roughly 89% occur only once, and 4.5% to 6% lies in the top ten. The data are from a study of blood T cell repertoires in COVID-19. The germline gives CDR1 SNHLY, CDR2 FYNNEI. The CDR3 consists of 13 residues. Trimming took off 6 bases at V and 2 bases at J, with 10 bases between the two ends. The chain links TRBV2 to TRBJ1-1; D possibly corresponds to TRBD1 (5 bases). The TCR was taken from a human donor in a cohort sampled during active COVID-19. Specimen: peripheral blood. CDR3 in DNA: TGTGCCAGCAGCAACCAGGGCAACACTGAAGCTTTCTTT. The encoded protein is CASSNQGNTEAFF.